This T cell receptor beta chain was obtained from a study of blood T cells in healthy people across ages. General observations from the study: The unknown donor CMV status may have confounded expanded clonotype changes.

This clonotype appeared a few times. Its antigen is not known. V lost 0 bases to trimming and J lost 0 bases; unmatched junction nucleotides: 6. The CDR3 has 16 residues. The germline CDR1 and CDR2 sequences are DFQATT and SNEGSKA (reference sequence). The authors ran a second PCR of roughly 6 to 12 cycles using a sample-barcoded 5' primer and a J-beta primer mix. TCRdb redid the calling of the 5' RACE reads with MiXCR, one entry per CDR3 protein. The data contain 1.5 million to 1.9 million distinct CDR3 sequences, approximately 43% of them seen just once; the ten biggest clones take up about 4.1%. The rearrangement links TRBV20-1 to TRBJ2-3; 7 bases match TRBD2. Specimen: blood. The clonotype originates from a woman aged 18-29 years in good health. The CDR3 coding sequence is TGCAGTGCTAGAGACCCTAGCGGATCTAGCACAGATACGCAGTATTTT. Residues: CSARDPSGSSTDTQYF.